This is a list of T cell receptor beta chains from one sample in a study of blood T cell repertoires in COVID-19. Only in-frame clones appear in the TCRdb table, and some are missing; sequencing was by immunoSEQ multiplex PCR. The sample contains more than 150,000 clones, roughly 89% of which appear only once. What was sequenced was peripheral blood. The source is a woman in her sixties or seventies with COVID-19, enrolled during active disease. CDR3s include the opening cysteine and the closing phenylalanine or tryptophan. The D gene is left open where the match is weak.

D gene,V gene,J gene,CDR3 length,CDR3 protein
TRBD1,TRBV14,TRBJ1-1,11,CASSHTGVAFF
TRBD1,TRBV7-2,TRBJ1-6,14,CASSFRTGPSPLHF
-,TRBV29-1,TRBJ1-2,12,CSVEVVGGGYTF
-,TRBV30,TRBJ1-5,12,CACRSGNQPQHF
-,TRBV28,TRBJ1-1,16,CASSFFVGQTSTEAFF
-,TRBV2,TRBJ1-4,15,CASSASTGSNEKLFF
-,TRBV28,TRBJ1-2,16,CASSLSLAGGNYGYTF
-,TRBV18,TRBJ2-1,16,CASSPRGSKAYNEQFF
TRBD1,TRBV3-1/TRBV3-2,TRBJ1-1,14,CASSHDRGGTEAFF
-,TRBV12-3/TRBV12-4,TRBJ1-3,13,CASTEGHGNTIYF
-,TRBV2,TRBJ1-1,12,CASIVSDTEAFF
TRBD2,TRBV19,TRBJ2-7,14,CASSPSGVSYEQYF
TRBD1,TRBV30,TRBJ1-2,15,CAWGGQGRINYGYTF
TRBD1,TRBV5-5,TRBJ1-6,13,CASRFIQGQPLHF
TRBD1,TRBV19,TRBJ1-5,17,CASSDKHRGMSNQPQHF
-,TRBV12-3/TRBV12-4,TRBJ1-1,12,CASSYYSTQAFF
TRBD2,TRBV19,TRBJ2-3,18,CASSPDRFSGVYTDTQYF
-,TRBV15,TRBJ1-6,14,CATRGSVNNSPLHF
TRBD1,TRBV19,TRBJ2-2,17,CASSKKGTGVNTGELFF
-,TRBV11-2,TRBJ2-1,17,CASSGGGALISYNEQFF
-,TRBV3-1/TRBV3-2,TRBJ2-5,13,CASSQTKRGTQYF
-,TRBV28,TRBJ1-5,16,CASSFRTTYSNQPQHF
TRBD2,TRBV9,TRBJ2-7,14,CASSVSAGAYEQYF
TRBD1,TRBV6-5,TRBJ1-2,13,CASSREGAYGYTF
TRBD1,TRBV3-1/TRBV3-2,TRBJ1-3,14,CASSTTGSGNTIYF
TRBD2,TRBV9,TRBJ2-5,15,CASSVGLANQETQYF